This TCR beta chain was identified in a study of T cell clones after liver transplantation. About the research overall: TCRbeta sequencing after a pre-transplant mixed lymphocyte reaction identified graft-donor-reactive clones, later tracked in post-transplant blood. Pre-transplant mixed lymphocyte reactions yielded third-party-reactive TCRbeta sequences as comparators for graft-donor-reactive sequences.

Remarks on this clone: Antigen unknown.

CD3+CD4+ and CD3+CD8+ cells were FACS-sorted from thawed unstimulated PBMCs. General observations from the study: Conclusions were preliminary, with small, heterogeneous patient groups.

The CDR3 spans 17 residues. J lost 7 bases, V lost 4 bases, and 11 bases had no gene match. From germline, CDR1 is SGHNT and CDR2 YYREEE (reference sequence). TCRdb's copy holds only in-frame clones and misses some; the assay was immunoSEQ multiplex PCR. The repertoire consists of fewer than 110,000 clones, with about 80% occurring once and the leading ten covering roughly 2.8%. This TCR came from a human patient who received a liver transplant. Some T cells may be the graft donor's. The V call is TRBV5-4, the J call TRBJ2-1; 13 bases fit TRBD2. Sequenced material: CD4+ T cells from blood, taken roughly 50 months after liver transplant. The DNA of the CDR3 is TGTGCCAGCAGCCCTAACCAACTAGCGGGAGGGGGTAATGAGCAGTTCTTC. Amino acid sequence: CASSPNQLAGGGNEQFF.